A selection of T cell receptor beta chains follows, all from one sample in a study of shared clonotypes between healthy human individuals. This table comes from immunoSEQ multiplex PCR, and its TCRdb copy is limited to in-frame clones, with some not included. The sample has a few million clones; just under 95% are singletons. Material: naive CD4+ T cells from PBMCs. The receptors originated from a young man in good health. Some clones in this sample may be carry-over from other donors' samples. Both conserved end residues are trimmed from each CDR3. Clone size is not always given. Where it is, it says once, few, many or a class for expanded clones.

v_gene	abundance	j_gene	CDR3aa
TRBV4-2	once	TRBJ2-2	ASSPDRNTGELF
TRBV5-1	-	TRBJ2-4	ASSLFSSGGGLAKNIQY
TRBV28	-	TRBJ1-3	ASSFQGAGNTIY
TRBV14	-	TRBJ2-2	ASSQGLAGRVGELF
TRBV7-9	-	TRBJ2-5	ASSFTLLVAGQETQY
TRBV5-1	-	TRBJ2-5	ASSLGGRTQETQY
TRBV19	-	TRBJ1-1	ASSTGTGHTEAF
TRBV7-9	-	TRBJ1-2	ASSWGAGRGYT
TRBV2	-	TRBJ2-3	ASSDGSDTQY
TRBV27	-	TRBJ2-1	ASSLISAILRGNNEQF
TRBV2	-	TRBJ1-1	ASSGGRARAPTEAF
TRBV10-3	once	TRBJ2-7	AISPVGSEQY
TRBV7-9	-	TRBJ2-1	ASSPRQGSTQINEQF
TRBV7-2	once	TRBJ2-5	ASSFGTSGREGTQY
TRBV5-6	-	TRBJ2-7	ASSLVTGDEQY
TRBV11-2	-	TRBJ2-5	ASSSDRVWETQY
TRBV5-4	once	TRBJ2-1	ASSSGRAGSYNEQF
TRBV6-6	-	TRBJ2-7	ASASSLEQY
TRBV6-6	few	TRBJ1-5	ASSDRGKNQPQH
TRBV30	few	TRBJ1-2	AWIGQDYGYT
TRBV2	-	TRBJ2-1	ASSERRVAGSVNEQF
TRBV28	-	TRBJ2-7	ASTTHPPVYEQY
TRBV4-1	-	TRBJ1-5	ASSPNRGGYSNQPQH
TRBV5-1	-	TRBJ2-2	ASSLTMNTGELF
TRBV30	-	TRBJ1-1	AWTRDPRATEAF
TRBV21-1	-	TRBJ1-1	ASSSHSGQGRANTEAF
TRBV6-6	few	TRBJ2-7	ASSYLGLGEQY
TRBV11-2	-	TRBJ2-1	ASSLLFVRRDVGF
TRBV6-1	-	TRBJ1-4	ASSITADRNEKLF
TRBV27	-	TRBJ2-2	ASRLAGLAGELF
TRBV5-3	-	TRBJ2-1	ARKSGVRVHNEQF
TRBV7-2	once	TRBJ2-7	ASSLGLAGVYEQY
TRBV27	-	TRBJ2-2	ASRPSSGRNTGELF
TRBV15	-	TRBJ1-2	ATSSGGFYT
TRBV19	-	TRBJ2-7	ASSFTGTSAAYEQY
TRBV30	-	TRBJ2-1	AWSPVAATYNEQF
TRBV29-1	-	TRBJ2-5	SGGRAQETQY
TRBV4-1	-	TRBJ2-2	ASSQVFLPGELF
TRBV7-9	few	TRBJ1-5	ASSVGLDGSNQPQH
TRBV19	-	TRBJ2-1	ASSPGGSRDNEQF
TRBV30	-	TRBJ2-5	AWSLGSAGPQETQY
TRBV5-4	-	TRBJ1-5	ASSSFPQNQPQH
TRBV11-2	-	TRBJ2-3	ASSLWLTDTQY
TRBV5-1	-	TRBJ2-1	ASSLEPGYNEQF
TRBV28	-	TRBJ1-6	ASRTNSPLH
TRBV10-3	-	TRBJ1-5	AISEGRTNQPQH
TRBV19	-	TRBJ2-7	ASRARDTNSYEQY
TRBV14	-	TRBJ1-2	ASSLNRDRGLGYT
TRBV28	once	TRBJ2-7	ASSPPLVTYEQY
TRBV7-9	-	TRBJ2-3	ASSLGGPYTDTQY
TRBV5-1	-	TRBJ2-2	ASSFLAGPTGELF
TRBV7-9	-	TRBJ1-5	ASSLPSGQGGQPQH
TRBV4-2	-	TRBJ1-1	ASSPRPQAGVGTEAF